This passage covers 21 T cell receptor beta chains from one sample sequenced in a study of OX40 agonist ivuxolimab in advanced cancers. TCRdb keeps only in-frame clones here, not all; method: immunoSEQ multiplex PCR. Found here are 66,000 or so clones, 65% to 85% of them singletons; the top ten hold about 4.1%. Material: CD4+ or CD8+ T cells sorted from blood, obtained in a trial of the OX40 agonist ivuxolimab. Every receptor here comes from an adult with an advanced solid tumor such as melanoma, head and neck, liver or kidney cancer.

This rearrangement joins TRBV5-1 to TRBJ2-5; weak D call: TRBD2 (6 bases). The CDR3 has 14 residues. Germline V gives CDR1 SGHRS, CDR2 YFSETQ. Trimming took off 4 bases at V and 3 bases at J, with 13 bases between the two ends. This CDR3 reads CASSISGGKETQYF. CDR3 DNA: TGCGCCAGCAGCATCTCCGGGGGAAAAGAGACCCAGTACTTC.

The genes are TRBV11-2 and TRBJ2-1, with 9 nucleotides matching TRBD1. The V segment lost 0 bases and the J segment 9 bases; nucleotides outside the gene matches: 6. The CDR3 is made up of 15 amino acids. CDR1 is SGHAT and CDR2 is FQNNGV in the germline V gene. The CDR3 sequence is CASSLDGTGSGEQFF. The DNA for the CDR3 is TGTGCCAGCAGCTTAGATGGGACAGGGTCGGGTGAGCAGTTCTTC.

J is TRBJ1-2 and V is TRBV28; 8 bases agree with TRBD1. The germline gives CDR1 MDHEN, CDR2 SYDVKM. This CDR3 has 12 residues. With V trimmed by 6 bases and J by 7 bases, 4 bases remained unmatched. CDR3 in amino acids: CASSRQGAGYTF. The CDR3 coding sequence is TGTGCCAGCAGCCGGCAGGGGGCTGGCTACACCTTC.

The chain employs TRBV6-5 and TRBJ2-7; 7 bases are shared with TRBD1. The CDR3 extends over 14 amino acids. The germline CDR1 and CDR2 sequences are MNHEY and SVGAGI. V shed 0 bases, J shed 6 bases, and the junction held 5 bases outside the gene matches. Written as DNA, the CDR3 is TGTGCCAGCAGTTACTCGAGGGGGCTGGGCGAGCAGTACTTC. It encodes CASSYSRGLGEQYF.

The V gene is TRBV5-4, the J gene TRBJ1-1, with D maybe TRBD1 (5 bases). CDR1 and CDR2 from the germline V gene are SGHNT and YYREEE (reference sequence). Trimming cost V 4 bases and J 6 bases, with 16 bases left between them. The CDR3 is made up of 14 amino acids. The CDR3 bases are TGTGCCAGCAGCCTCAGGGAGTTTGGCGCTGAAGCTTTCTTT. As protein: CASSLREFGAEAFF.

CDR3: CASRRVGTSNEQFF. Written as DNA, the CDR3 is TGTGCCAGCAGAAGGGTCGGGACTAGCAATGAGCAGTTCTTC. The chain couples TRBV27 to TRBJ2-1; 8 bases map to TRBD2. Germline V gives CDR1 MNHEY, CDR2 SMNVEV (reference sequence). V lost 6 bases, J lost 6 bases, and 7 bases stayed unmatched. CDR3 length: 14 residues.

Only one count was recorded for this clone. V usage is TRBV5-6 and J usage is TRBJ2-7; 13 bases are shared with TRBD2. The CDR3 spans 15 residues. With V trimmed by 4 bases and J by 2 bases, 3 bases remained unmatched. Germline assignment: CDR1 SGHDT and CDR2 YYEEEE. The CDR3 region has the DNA TGTGCCAGCAGCACGGGACTAGCGGGGACCTACGAGCAGTACTTC. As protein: CASSTGLAGTYEQYF.

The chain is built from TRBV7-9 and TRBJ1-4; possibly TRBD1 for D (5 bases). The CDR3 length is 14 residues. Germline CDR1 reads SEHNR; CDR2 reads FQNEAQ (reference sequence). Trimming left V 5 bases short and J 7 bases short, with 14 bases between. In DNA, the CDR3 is TGTGCCAGCAGCCGGGGGACCCGCGGTGAAAAACTGTTTTTT. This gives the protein CASSRGTRGEKLFF.

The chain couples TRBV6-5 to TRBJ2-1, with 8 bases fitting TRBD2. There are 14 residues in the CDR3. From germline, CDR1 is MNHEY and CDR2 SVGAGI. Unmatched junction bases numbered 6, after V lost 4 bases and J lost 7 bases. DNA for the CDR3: TGTGCCAGCAGTTCGCGTCGGGGGGGGAATGAGCAGTTCTTC. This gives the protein CASSSRRGGNEQFF.

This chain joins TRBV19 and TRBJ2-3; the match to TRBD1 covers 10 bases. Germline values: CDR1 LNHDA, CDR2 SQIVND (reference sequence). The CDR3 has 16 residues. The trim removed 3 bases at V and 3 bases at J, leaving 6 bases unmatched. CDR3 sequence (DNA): TGTGCCAGTAGTATTACCGGACAGGGGGTGACAGATACGCAGTATTTT. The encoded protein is CASSITGQGVTDTQYF.

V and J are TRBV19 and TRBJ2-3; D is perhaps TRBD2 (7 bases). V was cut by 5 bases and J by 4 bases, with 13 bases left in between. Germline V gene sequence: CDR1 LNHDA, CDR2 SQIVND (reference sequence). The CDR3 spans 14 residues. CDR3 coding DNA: TGTGCCAGTAGTCCCGGGGGGCTTTCAGATACGCAGTATTTT. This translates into CASSPGGLSDTQYF.

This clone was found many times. The chain's CDR3 is CASSGGQGSYEQYF. CDR3 nucleotide sequence: TGCGCCAGCAGTGGGGGGCAGGGGAGCTACGAGCAGTACTTC. The chain recombines TRBV10-1 with TRBJ2-7; maybe TRBD1 (6 bases). Germline CDR1 is WNHNN and CDR2 is SYGVQD (reference sequence). CDR3 length: 14 residues. V was trimmed by 4 bases and J by 3 bases, leaving 13 bases between them.

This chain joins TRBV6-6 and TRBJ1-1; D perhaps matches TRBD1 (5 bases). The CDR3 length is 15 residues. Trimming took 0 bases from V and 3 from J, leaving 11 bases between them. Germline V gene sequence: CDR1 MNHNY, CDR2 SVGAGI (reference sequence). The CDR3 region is CASSYSGGVYTEAFF. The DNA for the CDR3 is TGTGCCAGCAGTTACTCGGGAGGGGTTTACACTGAAGCTTTCTTT.

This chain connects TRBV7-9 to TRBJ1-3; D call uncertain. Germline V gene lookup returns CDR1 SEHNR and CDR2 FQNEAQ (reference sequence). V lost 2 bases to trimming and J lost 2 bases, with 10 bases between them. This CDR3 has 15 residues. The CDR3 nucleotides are TGTGCCAGCAGCTTACCGGTTCTAACTGGAAACACCATATATTTT. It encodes CASSLPVLTGNTIYF.

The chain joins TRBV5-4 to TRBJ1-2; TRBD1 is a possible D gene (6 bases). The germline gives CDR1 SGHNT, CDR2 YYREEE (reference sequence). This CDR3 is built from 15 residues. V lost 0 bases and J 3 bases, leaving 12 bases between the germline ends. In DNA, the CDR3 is TGTGCCAGCAGCTTGGAAATGGGGGGCGACTATGGCTACACCTTC. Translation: CASSLEMGGDYGYTF.

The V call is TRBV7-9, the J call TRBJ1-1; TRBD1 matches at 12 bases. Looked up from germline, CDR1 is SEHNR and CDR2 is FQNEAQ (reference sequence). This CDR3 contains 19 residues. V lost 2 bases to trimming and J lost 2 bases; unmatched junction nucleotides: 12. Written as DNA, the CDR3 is TGTGCCAGCAGCTTACCCTTTACGGGACAGGGGGCGGAAAACACTGAAGCTTTCTTT. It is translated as CASSLPFTGQGAENTEAFF.

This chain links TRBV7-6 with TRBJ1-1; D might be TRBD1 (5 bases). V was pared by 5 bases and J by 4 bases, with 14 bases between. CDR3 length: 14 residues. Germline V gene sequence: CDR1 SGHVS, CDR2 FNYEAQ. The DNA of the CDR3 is TGTGCCAGCAGCCGGGGCGGTAGGGGCACTGAAGCTTTCTTT. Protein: CASSRGGRGTEAFF.

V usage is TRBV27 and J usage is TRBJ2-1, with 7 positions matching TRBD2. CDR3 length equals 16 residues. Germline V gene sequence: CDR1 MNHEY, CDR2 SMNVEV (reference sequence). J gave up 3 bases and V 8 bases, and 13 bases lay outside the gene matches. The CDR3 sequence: CASGITYGGGYNEQFF. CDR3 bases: TGTGCCAGCGGGATTACCTATGGGGGGGGCTACAATGAGCAGTTCTTC.

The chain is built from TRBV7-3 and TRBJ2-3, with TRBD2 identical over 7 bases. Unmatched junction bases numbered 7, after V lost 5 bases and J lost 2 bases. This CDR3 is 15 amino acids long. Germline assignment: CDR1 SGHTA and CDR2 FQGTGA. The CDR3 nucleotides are TGTGCCAGCAGCACAGCTAGCGGACCCACAGATACGCAGTATTTT. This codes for CASSTASGPTDTQYF.

The CDR3 protein is CAIRGGQNNSPLHF. CDR3 coding DNA: TGTGCCATCAGAGGGGGACAGAACAATTCACCCCTCCACTTT. The J gene is TRBJ1-6, the V gene TRBV10-3; 7 nucleotides line up with TRBD1. The V segment lost 6 bases and the J segment 7 bases; nucleotides outside the gene matches: 6. This CDR3 comprises 14 residues. Germline assignment: CDR1 ENHRY and CDR2 SYGVKD.

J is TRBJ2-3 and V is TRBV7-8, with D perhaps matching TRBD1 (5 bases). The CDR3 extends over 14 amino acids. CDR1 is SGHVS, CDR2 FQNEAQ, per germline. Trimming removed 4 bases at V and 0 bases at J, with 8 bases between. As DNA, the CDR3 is TGTGCCAGCAGCTCAGGACATAGCACAGATACGCAGTATTTT. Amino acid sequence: CASSSGHSTDTQYF.